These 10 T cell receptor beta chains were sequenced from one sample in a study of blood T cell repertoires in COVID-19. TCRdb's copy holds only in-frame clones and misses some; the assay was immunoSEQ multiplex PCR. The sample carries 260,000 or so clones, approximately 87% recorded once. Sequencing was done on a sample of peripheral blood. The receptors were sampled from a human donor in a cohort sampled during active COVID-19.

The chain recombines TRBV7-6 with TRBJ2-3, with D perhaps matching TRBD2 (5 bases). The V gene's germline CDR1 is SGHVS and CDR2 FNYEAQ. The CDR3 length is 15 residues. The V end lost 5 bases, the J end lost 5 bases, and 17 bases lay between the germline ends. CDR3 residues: CASSPFEGSGDTQYF. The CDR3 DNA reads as TGTGCCAGCAGCCCCTTCGAGGGTTCGGGAGATACGCAGTATTTT.

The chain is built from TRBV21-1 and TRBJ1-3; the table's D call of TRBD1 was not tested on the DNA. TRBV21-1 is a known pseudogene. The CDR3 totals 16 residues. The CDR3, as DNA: TGTGCCAGAAGTATAGGTGGGCCGAGCTCTGGAAACACCATATATTTT. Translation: CARSIGGPSSGNTIYF.

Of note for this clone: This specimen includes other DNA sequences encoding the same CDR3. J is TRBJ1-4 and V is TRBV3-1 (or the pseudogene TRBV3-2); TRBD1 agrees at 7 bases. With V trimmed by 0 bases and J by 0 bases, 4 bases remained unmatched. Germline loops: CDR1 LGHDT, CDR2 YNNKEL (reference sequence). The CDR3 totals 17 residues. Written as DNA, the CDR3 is TGTGCCAGCAGCCAAGAGTTTACAGGGGCAACTAATGAAAAACTGTTTTTT. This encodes CASSQEFTGATNEKLFF.

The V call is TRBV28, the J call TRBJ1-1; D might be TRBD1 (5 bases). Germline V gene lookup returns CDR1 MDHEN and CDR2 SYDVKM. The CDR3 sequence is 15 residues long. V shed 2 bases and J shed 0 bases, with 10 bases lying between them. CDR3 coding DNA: TGTGCCAGCAGTTTAATAGGGGCTATGAACACTGAAGCTTTCTTT. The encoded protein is CASSLIGAMNTEAFF.

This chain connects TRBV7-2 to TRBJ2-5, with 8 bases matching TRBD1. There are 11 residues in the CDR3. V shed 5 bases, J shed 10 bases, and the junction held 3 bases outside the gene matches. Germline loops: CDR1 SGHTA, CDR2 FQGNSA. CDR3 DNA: TGTGCCAGCAGCCCGACAGGGGACCAGTACTTC. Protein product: CASSPTGDQYF.

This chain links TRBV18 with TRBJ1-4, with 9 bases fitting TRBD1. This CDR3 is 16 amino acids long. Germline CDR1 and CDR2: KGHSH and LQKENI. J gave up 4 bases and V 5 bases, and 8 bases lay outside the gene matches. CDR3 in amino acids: CASSSDLTGGNEKLFF. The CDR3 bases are TGTGCCAGCTCATCAGATCTGACAGGGGGTAATGAAAAACTGTTTTTT. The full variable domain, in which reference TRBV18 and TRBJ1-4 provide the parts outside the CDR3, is NAGVMQNPRHLVRRRGQEARLRCSPMKGHSHVYWYRQLPEEGLKFMVYLQKENIIDESGMPKERFSAEFPKEGPSILRIQQVVRGDSAAYFCASSSDLTGGNEKLFFGSGTQLSVL.

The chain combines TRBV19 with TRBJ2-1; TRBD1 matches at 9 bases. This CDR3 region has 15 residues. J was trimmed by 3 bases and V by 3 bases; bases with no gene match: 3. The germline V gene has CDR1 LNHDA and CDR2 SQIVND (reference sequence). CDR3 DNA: TGTGCCAGTAGTATGACAGGGGGTCACTACAATGAGCAGTTCTTC. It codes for CASSMTGGHYNEQFF.

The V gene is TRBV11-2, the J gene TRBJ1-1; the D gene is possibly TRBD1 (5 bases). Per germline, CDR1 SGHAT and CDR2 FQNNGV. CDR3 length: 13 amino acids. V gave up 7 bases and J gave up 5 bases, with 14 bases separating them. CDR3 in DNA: TGTGCCAGCACCGTATTGGGGGGAACTGAAGCTTTCTTT. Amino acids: CASTVLGGTEAFF.

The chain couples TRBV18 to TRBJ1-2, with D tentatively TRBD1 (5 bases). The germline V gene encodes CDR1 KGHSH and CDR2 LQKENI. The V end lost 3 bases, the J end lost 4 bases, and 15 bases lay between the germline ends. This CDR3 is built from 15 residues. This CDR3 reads CASSPPQGLAYGYTF. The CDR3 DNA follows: TGTGCCAGCTCACCGCCTCAGGGCCTGGCCTATGGCTACACCTTC.

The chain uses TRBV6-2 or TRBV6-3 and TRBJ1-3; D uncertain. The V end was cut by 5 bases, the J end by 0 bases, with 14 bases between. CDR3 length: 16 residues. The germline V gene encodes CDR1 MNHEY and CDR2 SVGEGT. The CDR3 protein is CASSRAGHRSGNTIYF. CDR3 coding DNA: TGTGCCAGCAGTCGTGCGGGCCACCGCTCTGGAAACACCATATATTTT.